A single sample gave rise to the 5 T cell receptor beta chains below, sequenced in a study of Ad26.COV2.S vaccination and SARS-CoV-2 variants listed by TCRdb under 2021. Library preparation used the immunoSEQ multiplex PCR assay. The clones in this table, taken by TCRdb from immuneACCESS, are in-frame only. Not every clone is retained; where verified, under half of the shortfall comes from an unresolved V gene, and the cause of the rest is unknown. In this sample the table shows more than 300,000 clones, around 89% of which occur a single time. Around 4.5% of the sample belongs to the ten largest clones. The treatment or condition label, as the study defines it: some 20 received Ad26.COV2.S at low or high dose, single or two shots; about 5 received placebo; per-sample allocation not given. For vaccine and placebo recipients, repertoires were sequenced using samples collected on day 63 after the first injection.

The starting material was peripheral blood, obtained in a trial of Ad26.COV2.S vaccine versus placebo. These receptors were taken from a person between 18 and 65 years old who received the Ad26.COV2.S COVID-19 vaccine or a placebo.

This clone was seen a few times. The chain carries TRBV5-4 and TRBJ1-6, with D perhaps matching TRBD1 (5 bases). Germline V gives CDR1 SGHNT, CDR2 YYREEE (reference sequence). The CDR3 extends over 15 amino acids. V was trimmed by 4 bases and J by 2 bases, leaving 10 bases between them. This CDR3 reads CASSTSTAYNSPLHF. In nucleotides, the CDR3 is TGTGCCAGCAGCACGTCGACAGCCTATAATTCACCCCTCCACTTT.

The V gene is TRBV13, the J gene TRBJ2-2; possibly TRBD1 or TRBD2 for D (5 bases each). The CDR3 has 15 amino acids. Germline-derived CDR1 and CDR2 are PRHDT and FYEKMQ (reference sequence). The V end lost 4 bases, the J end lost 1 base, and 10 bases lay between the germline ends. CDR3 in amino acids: CASSSGTVNTGELFF. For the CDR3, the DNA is TGTGCCAGCAGCTCCGGGACGGTGAACACCGGGGAGCTGTTTTTT. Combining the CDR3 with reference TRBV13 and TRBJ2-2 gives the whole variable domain AAGVIQSPRHLIKEKRETATLKCYPIPRHDTVYWYQQGPGQDPQFLISFYEKMQSDKGSIPDRFSAQQFSDYHSELNMSSLELGDSALYFCASSSGTVNTGELFFGEGSRLTVL.

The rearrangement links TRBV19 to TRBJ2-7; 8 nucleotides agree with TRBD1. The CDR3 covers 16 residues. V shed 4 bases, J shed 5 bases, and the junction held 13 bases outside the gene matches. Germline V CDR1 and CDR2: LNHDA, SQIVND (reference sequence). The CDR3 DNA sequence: TGTGCCAGTAGTACGCAGGACAGGGCGCCCCTTAACGAGCAGTACTTC. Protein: CASSTQDRAPLNEQYF.

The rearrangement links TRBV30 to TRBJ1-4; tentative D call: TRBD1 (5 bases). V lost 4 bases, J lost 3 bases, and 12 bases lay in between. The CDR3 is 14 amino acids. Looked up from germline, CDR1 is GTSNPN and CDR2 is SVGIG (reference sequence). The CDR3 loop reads CAWTRGSANEKLFF. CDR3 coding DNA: TGTGCCTGGACCCGGGGGTCGGCTAATGAAAAACTGTTTTTT.

The CDR3, as DNA: TGTGCCAGCAGCATCAGGACTAGCGGGTTCGGGGAGCAGTACTTC. This codes for CASSIRTSGFGEQYF. This chain links TRBV11-2 with TRBJ2-7; 11 nucleotides agree with TRBD2. The trim removed 5 bases at V and 7 bases at J, leaving 10 bases unmatched. The CDR3 extends over 15 amino acids. Germline values: CDR1 SGHAT, CDR2 FQNNGV.